This T cell receptor beta chain derives from a study of immune evolution from preneoplasia to lung adenocarcinoma. Macro-dissection enriched premalignant or tumor cells before nucleic acid extraction. Sequenced by immunoSEQ multiplex PCR; TCRdb stores in-frame clones only, minus some. Of 1,500 to 2,000 clones in the sample, roughly 83% are singletons; the top ten hold about 8.3%. Study-level results: Top clone share appeared to fall from AAH through AIS, MIA, adenocarcinoma. Later-stage lesions seemingly showed higher T cell density and diversity than normal lung.

In germline, CDR1 is MNHEY, CDR2 SMNVEV (reference sequence). V lost 6 bases to trimming and J lost 8 bases; unmatched junction nucleotides: 9. CDR3 length equals 13 residues. Regarding this clone: The antigen is not known.

The sample comprised FFPE tissue from an adenomatous hyperplasia lung lesion. Subset in this sample: atypical adenomatous hyperplasia (AAH), lung preneoplasia. J is TRBJ1-2 and V is TRBV27, with 7 nucleotides matching TRBD1. The receptor was isolated from a donor older than 65 with lung adenocarcinoma. CDR3 in amino acids: CASRPTRGRGYTF. The CDR3 nucleotides are TGTGCCAGCAGACCGACGAGGGGGCGGGGCTACACCTTC.